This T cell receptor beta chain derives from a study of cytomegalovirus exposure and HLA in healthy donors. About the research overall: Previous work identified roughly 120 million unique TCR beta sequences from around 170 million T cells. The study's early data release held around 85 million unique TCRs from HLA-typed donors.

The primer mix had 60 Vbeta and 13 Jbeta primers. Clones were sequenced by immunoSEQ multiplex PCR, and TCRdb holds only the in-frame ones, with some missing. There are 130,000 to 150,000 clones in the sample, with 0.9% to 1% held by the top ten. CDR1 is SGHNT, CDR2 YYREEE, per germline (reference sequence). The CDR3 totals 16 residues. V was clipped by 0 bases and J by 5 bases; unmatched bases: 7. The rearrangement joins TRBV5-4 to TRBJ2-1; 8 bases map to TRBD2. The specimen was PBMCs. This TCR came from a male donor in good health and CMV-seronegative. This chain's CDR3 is CASSLGASGFNNEQFF. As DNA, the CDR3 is TGTGCCAGCAGCTTGGGGGCTAGCGGGTTCAACAATGAGCAGTTCTTC.